This entry describes one T cell receptor beta chain. Its target antigen remains unknown. No base quality information exists; no much larger clone differs at one position. Reading the germline V gene (reference sequence) gives CDR1 SSHAT and CDR2 FNYEAQ. V sheds 5 bases and J sheds 0 bases, leaving 10 bases between their ends. The CDR3, cysteine through phenylalanine, is 15 amino acids long. Here the CDR3 DNA is all that survives: 45 bases in frame from base 1. TCR cDNA was synthesized by 5'RACE template switching, through which a universal primer site and unique molecular identifiers were introduced. cDNA synthesis was primed from both the TCR alpha and TCR beta constant segments. Two PCR steps were used to amplify libraries, with sample barcodes and sequencing adapters being added in the second step. Sequencing of the libraries was done on either Illumina HiSeq 2500 (2x100 bp) or NovaSeq (2x150 bp). The authors processed their data as follows. MIGEC was used to demultiplex reads and collapse the reads into UMI consensus sequences, and MiXCR was used for V(D)J alignment. Vaccine-responding clonotypes were defined with edgeR using replicate PBMC samples, requiring FDR below 0.01 and a log2 fold change above 5 up to day 15. Each bulk clonotype received a CD4 or CD8 identity based on whether the sequenced CD4 or CD8 repertoire contained that clonotype at higher abundance. TCRdb took the public reads, trimmed them with fastp at Q25, ran MiXCR for clone calling and kept in-frame beta chains. Every distinct CDR3 protein forms one entry, paired with its most common genes and DNA. What appears here as the V and J calls and clone size reflects TCRdb's work, not the paper's. In all, the sample holds nearly 550,000 distinct CDR3 sequences, and over 15% of those were seen once. 14% of the sample is in the top ten clones.

The sample's treatment or condition, from its label and the paper: live attenuated yellow fever vaccine strain. At each blood-draw timepoint, two biological replicates of bulk PBMCs were collected. A standard Ficoll-Paque protocol was used to isolate PBMCs from peripheral blood. TriZol was used to extract RNA from bulk PBMCs, from CD4 and CD8 fractions, and from dextramer-positive and dextramer-negative fractions. The data were taken from a study of T cells after yellow fever vaccination (dated by TCRdb to between 2017 and 2020). Regarding the study in general: Libraries from fractions with low cell numbers were prepared with the SMART-Seq v4 Ultra Low Input RNA kit. To follow T-cell clones before and after both primary and booster YFV17D yellow fever vaccination, bulk TCR alpha and beta repertoires underwent longitudinal sequencing. Two healthy male donors, one aged 18 to 30 and one aged 30 to 40 years, were included in the cohort. Blood samples were taken at several timepoints before and after primary and secondary immunization, and bulk PBMC replicates and cell subsets were isolated. Study-wide conclusions, independent of this receptor: Compared with the primary T-cell response, the secondary T-cell response was faster but weaker, reaching its peak on day 5 rather than on day 15. Because only a couple of donors were included in the study, the extent to which the findings can be generalized is limited. A small share of clonotypes was detected in both CD4 and CD8 compartments, with the overlap likely arising from convergent recombination. FACS-sorted repertoires could contain abundant contaminating clonotypes from the bulk population, so computational filtering was required. After the booster, most clones that had expanded after primary vaccination were detected again (nearly 97% of CD4 and around nine tenths of CD8), suggesting broad maintenance of memory.

The starting material was PBMCs, obtained 15 days after the yellow fever booster vaccination. This chain joins TRBV7-7 to TRBJ1-4; the D gene cannot be resolved reliably. This TCR derives from a man aged 25-45 years who received the YFV17D yellow fever vaccine. The nucleotide sequence is TGTGCCAGCAGCACACAACTTGCAACTAATGAAAAACTGTTTTTT. Translated, it gives CASSTQLATNEKLFF. Where the CDR3 stops, the reference TRBV7-7 and TRBJ1-4 genes take over; the full variable domain is GAGVSQSPRYKVTKRGQDVTLRCDPISSHATLYWYQQALGQGPEFLTYFNYEAQPDKSGLPSDRFSAERPEGSISTLTIQRTEQRDSAMYRCASSTQLATNEKLFFGSGTQLSVL.